Presented here are 10 T cell receptor beta chains from one specimen sequenced in a study of vaccination and CD4 T cells after COVID-19. Treatment given: roughly 11-day PBMC culture with coronavirus spike peptide pools or control peptides (ViraFEST assay). For these receptors, no antigen is known. An Oncomine TCR Beta short-read assay was used to sequence the DNA from cultured CD4+ T cells. TCRdb itself ran the PCR reads through MiXCR, one entry per CDR3 protein. Counted here are 10,000 or so distinct CDR3 sequences, approximately 29% occurring once; the ten biggest clones make up around a tenth. Sequenced here: CD4+ T cells from blood, cultured in vitro, sampled after SARS-CoV-2 vaccination. The receptors were gathered from a human donor who had recovered from COVID-19.

The chain joins TRBV28 to TRBJ1-3, with D maybe TRBD1 (6 bases). The V end lost 5 bases, the J end lost 0 bases, and 11 bases lay between the germline ends. This CDR3 is built from 15 residues. Germline CDR1 is MDHEN and CDR2 is SYDVKM. The CDR3 spells CASSRQVTSGNTIYF. For the CDR3, the DNA is TGTGCCAGCAGTAGACAGGTAACCTCTGGAAACACCATATATTTT.

Judged by abundance, this clonotype is large. The chain joins TRBV19 to TRBJ1-5, with D maybe TRBD1 (6 bases). Germline V gives CDR1 LNHDA, CDR2 SQIVND (reference sequence). The CDR3 sequence is 14 residues long. V was cut by 5 bases and J by 4 bases, with 12 bases left in between. CDR3 region: CASSRRDTNQPQHF. The CDR3, as DNA: TGTGCCAGTAGTCGAAGGGACACAAATCAGCCCCAGCATTTT.

The table lists this clonotype with a few counts. The chain joins TRBV21-1 to TRBJ1-5; the DNA was not compared with TRBD1, the D call given in the table. TRBV21-1 is annotated as a pseudogene. The CDR3 length is 19 residues. CDR3 residues: CASSKSLSEGATGNQPQHF. CDR3 DNA: TGTGCCAGCAGCAAATCCTTGTCGGAGGGGGCTACAGGGAATCAGCCCCAGCATTTT.

CDR3 sequence: CASETYEQYF. The DNA for the CDR3 is TGTGCCAGCGAGACCTACGAGCAGTACTTC. This chain links TRBV2 with TRBJ2-7; D is unclear. The V end lost 8 bases, the J end lost 2 bases, and 4 bases lay between the germline ends. The CDR3 loop spans 10 amino acids. Germline values: CDR1 SNHLY, CDR2 FYNNEI.

The chain employs TRBV20-1 and TRBJ2-7, with D unresolved. The CDR3 length is 12 residues. Germline CDR1 reads DFQATT; CDR2 reads SNEGSKA (reference sequence). V dropped 2 bases and J dropped 2 bases, with 7 bases sitting between them. As DNA, the CDR3 is TGCAGTGCTAGATCTAGAGCCTACGAGCAGTACTTC. Its protein product is CSARSRAYEQYF.

The V gene is TRBV20-1, the J gene TRBJ2-2, with D perhaps being TRBD1 or TRBD2 (5 bases each). V dropped 3 bases and J dropped 4 bases, with 12 bases sitting between them. CDR3 length: 14 amino acids. In germline, CDR1 is DFQATT, CDR2 SNEGSKA (reference sequence). CDR3 coding DNA: TGCAGTGCTAGCGAGGGGAAGGCCACCGGGGAGCTGTTTTTT. It codes for CSASEGKATGELFF.

This clonotype was seen more than once but under ten times. The chain carries TRBV11-2 and TRBJ2-7, with unresolved D. CDR1 is SGHAT and CDR2 is FQNNGV in the germline V gene. V was pared by 1 base and J by 2 bases, with 9 bases between. The CDR3 is 14 residues long. CDR3: CASSLGSPAYEQYF. In nucleotides, the CDR3 is TGTGCCAGCAGCTTAGGATCGCCCGCCTACGAGCAGTACTTC. Together with reference TRBV11-2 and TRBJ2-7, the CDR3 gives the full variable domain: EAGVAQSPRYKIIEKRQSVAFWCNPISGHATLYWYQQILGQGPKLLIQFQNNGVVDDSQLPKDRFSAERLKGVDSTLKIQPAKLEDSAVYLCASSLGSPAYEQYFGPGTRLTVT.

The sample holds a few counts of this clonotype. The rearrangement links TRBV6-1 to TRBJ1-6; 7 nucleotides agree with TRBD1. J gave up 6 bases and V 7 bases, and 9 bases lay outside the gene matches. The CDR3 is 15 residues long. The germline gives CDR1 MNHNS, CDR2 SASEGT. The CDR3 coding sequence is TGTGCCAGCAAGGAATCCGGGACAGCTAATTCACCCCTCCACTTT. It is translated as CASKESGTANSPLHF.

This chain joins TRBV20-1 and TRBJ2-7, with D unresolved. The CDR3 sequence is 15 residues long. Trimming removed 0 bases at V and 6 bases at J, with 18 bases between. CDR1 DFQATT and CDR2 SNEGSKA come from the germline V gene (reference sequence). CDR3 amino acids: CSARDPFDMYSEQYF. CDR3 in DNA: TGCAGTGCTAGAGACCCCTTTGACATGTATTCCGAGCAGTACTTC.

This chain uses TRBV19 with TRBJ1-1, with 7 bases aligning to TRBD1. This CDR3 contains 17 residues. V was pared by 5 bases and J by 0 bases, with 12 bases of the junction left unmatched. Per germline, CDR1 LNHDA and CDR2 SQIVND (reference sequence). CDR3 residues: CASSYRLTGLMNTEAFF. The DNA of the CDR3 is TGTGCCAGTAGTTACAGGTTGACAGGGTTAATGAACACTGAAGCTTTCTTT.